This TCR beta chain was recovered during a study of control samples from healthy donors and cancer patients. Germline CDR1 reads SGDLS; CDR2 reads YYNGEE. Trimming pared 1 base from V and 0 bases from J, leaving 14 bases between. The CDR3 has 17 residues. Using immunoSEQ multiplex PCR, the repertoire was profiled, and TCRdb retains in-frame clones only, with some absent. In the table there are 130,000 to 150,000 clones, approximately 91% of which are singletons. The rearrangement joins TRBV9 to TRBJ1-3, with D tentatively TRBD1 (5 bases). This TCR came from a man aged 25-40 years in good health. Source material: blood. CDR3 sequence reads: CASSVTTGLLSGNTIYF. In nucleotides, the CDR3 is TGTGCCAGCAGCGTAACAACAGGACTTCTCTCTGGAAACACCATATATTTT.